This is a list of T cell receptor beta chains from one sample in a study of graft-versus-host responses after intestinal transplantation. The antigens for these receptors are not known. Clones were read by immunoSEQ multiplex PCR, and TCRdb kept only the in-frame ones, dropping some. This table has more than 90,000 clones, approximately 95% appearing once. The sequencing used unstimulated CD8+ T cells sorted from spleen or lymph node cells, collected before intestinal transplant. Source of these receptors: a human donor who received an intestinal transplant. CDR3s include the opening cysteine and the closing phenylalanine or tryptophan. D genes are given only for firm matches. Clone size appears in some rows only: once, few, many, or a class for an expanded clone.

j_call: TRBJ2-2
v_call: TRBV28
d_call: TRBD2
clone_size: -
cdr3_aa: CASSPPAGGNTGELFF
cdr3_nt: TGTGCCAGCAGTCCCCCTGCGGGAGGAAACACCGGGGAGCTGTTTTTT

j_call: TRBJ2-3
v_call: TRBV7-8
d_call: TRBD2
clone_size: -
cdr3_aa: CASSSNGGAWGTDTQYF
cdr3_nt: TGTGCCAGCAGCTCAAACGGGGGGGCCTGGGGCACAGATACGCAGTATTTT

j_call: TRBJ2-7
v_call: TRBV11-2
d_call: -
clone_size: -
cdr3_aa: CASSHLYEQYF
cdr3_nt: TGTGCCAGCAGCCACCTATACGAGCAGTACTTC

j_call: TRBJ2-3
v_call: TRBV7-2
d_call: -
clone_size: -
cdr3_aa: CASSPGGTYTQYF
cdr3_nt: TGTGCCAGCAGCCCAGGTGGCACATATACGCAGTATTTT

j_call: TRBJ2-7
v_call: TRBV6-6
d_call: TRBD2
clone_size: -
cdr3_aa: CASSRTSGYEQYF
cdr3_nt: TGTGCCAGCAGCCGGACTAGCGGGTACGAGCAGTACTTC

j_call: TRBJ2-6
v_call: TRBV2
d_call: -
clone_size: once
cdr3_aa: CASSNETGDLARPGSGANVLTF
cdr3_nt: TGTGCCAGCAGTAATGAGACAGGAGACCTAGCCCGGCCTGGATCTGGGGCCAACGTCCTGACTTTC

j_call: TRBJ2-5
v_call: TRBV27
d_call: TRBD2
clone_size: once
cdr3_aa: CASSRLTSGSGQETQYF
cdr3_nt: TGTGCCAGCAGTCGACTCACTAGCGGGAGTGGCCAAGAGACCCAGTACTTC

j_call: TRBJ2-7
v_call: TRBV11-2
d_call: TRBD2
clone_size: -
cdr3_aa: CASSLVFFGTSGSYEQYF
cdr3_nt: TGTGCCAGCAGCTTAGTATTCTTTGGGACTAGCGGCTCCTACGAGCAGTACTTC

j_call: TRBJ2-2
v_call: TRBV30
d_call: -
clone_size: -
cdr3_aa: CAWSGPTENTGELFF
cdr3_nt: TGTGCCTGGAGTGGACCGACAGAGAACACCGGGGAGCTGTTTTTT

j_call: TRBJ1-2
v_call: TRBV4-3
d_call: -
clone_size: -
cdr3_aa: CASSQGGQGGYGYTF
cdr3_nt: TGCGCCAGCAGCCAAGGGGGGCAGGGTGGCTATGGCTACACCTTC

j_call: TRBJ1-3
v_call: TRBV14
d_call: -
clone_size: few
cdr3_aa: CASSQDGETTDGNTIYF
cdr3_nt: TGTGCCAGCAGCCAAGATGGGGAGACGACCGATGGAAACACCATATATTTT

j_call: TRBJ2-7
v_call: TRBV27
d_call: TRBD1
clone_size: -
cdr3_aa: CASSLTGGGQGWHEQYF
cdr3_nt: TGTGCCAGCAGTTTGACCGGGGGGGGACAGGGGTGGCACGAGCAGTACTTC

j_call: TRBJ1-2
v_call: TRBV7-3
d_call: -
clone_size: -
cdr3_aa: CASNHGNTPYGYTF
cdr3_nt: TGTGCCAGCAACCACGGTAATACCCCCTATGGCTACACCTTC

j_call: TRBJ2-7
v_call: TRBV6-5
d_call: -
clone_size: -
cdr3_aa: CASSYSSGPSYEQYF
cdr3_nt: TGTGCCAGCAGTTATTCGAGCGGGCCCTCCTACGAGCAGTACTTC

j_call: TRBJ1-3
v_call: TRBV2
d_call: -
clone_size: few
cdr3_aa: CASVNRVDSGNTIYF
cdr3_nt: TGTGCCAGCGTCAACAGGGTTGACTCTGGAAACACCATATATTTT

j_call: TRBJ2-7
v_call: TRBV10-2
d_call: -
clone_size: few
cdr3_aa: CASSVESGLSSYEQYF
cdr3_nt: TGCGCCAGCAGTGTTGAAAGCGGTTTAAGCTCCTACGAGCAGTACTTC

j_call: TRBJ1-1
v_call: TRBV7-2
d_call: TRBD1
clone_size: -
cdr3_aa: CASSFSTGATEAFF
cdr3_nt: TGTGCCAGCAGCTTTTCGACAGGGGCCACTGAAGCTTTCTTT

j_call: TRBJ2-7
v_call: TRBV27
d_call: TRBD1
clone_size: -
cdr3_aa: CASSLGTEYEQYF
cdr3_nt: TGTGCCAGCAGTTTAGGGACAGAGTACGAGCAGTACTTC

j_call: TRBJ2-1
v_call: TRBV11-2
d_call: -
clone_size: -
cdr3_aa: CASSTLADEQFF
cdr3_nt: TGTGCCAGCAGCACTCTAGCTGATGAGCAGTTCTTC

j_call: TRBJ2-1
v_call: TRBV5-1
d_call: -
clone_size: -
cdr3_aa: CASSLGLSSYNEQFF
cdr3_nt: TGCGCCAGCAGCTTGGGACTATCCTCCTACAATGAGCAGTTCTTC

j_call: TRBJ1-1
v_call: TRBV29-1
d_call: TRBD1
clone_size: -
cdr3_aa: CSVTGQTGVWISTEAFF
cdr3_nt: TGCAGCGTCACCGGCCAGACAGGGGTATGGATTTCCACTGAAGCTTTCTTT

j_call: TRBJ1-6
v_call: TRBV5-8
d_call: -
clone_size: -
cdr3_aa: CASSSGPRGNSPLHF
cdr3_nt: TGTGCCAGCAGCTCTGGACCGCGGGGCAATTCACCCCTCCACTTT

j_call: TRBJ2-7
v_call: TRBV14
d_call: -
clone_size: -
cdr3_aa: CASSQYYNYEQYF
cdr3_nt: TGTGCCAGCAGCCAATACTACAACTACGAGCAGTACTTC

j_call: TRBJ2-2
v_call: TRBV14
d_call: -
clone_size: -
cdr3_aa: CASSQVFVAGLKNTGELFF
cdr3_nt: TGTGCCAGCAGCCAAGTGTTCGTTGCGGGGCTGAAGAACACCGGGGAGCTGTTTTTT

j_call: TRBJ1-2
v_call: TRBV19
d_call: TRBD1
clone_size: -
cdr3_aa: CASQTGSGGYTF
cdr3_nt: TGTGCCAGCCAGACAGGGTCGGGTGGCTACACCTTC

j_call: TRBJ2-3
v_call: TRBV6-6
d_call: TRBD2
clone_size: medium-sized
cdr3_aa: CATQKLAGATDTQYF
cdr3_nt: TGTGCCACCCAAAAACTAGCGGGAGCCACGGATACGCAGTATTTT

j_call: TRBJ2-1
v_call: TRBV7-9
d_call: TRBD2
clone_size: -
cdr3_aa: CASSLTGLAANNEQFF
cdr3_nt: TGTGCCAGCAGCTTAACTGGACTAGCGGCTAACAATGAGCAGTTCTTC

j_call: TRBJ2-7
v_call: TRBV5-6
d_call: -
clone_size: -
cdr3_aa: CASSLANYEQYF
cdr3_nt: TGTGCCAGCAGCTTGGCAAACTACGAGCAGTACTTC

j_call: TRBJ1-2
v_call: TRBV5-6
d_call: TRBD1
clone_size: -
cdr3_aa: CASRGTGPLSYGYTF
cdr3_nt: TGTGCCAGCAGGGGGACAGGGCCACTGAGCTATGGCTACACCTTC

j_call: TRBJ2-5
v_call: TRBV5-6
d_call: TRBD1
clone_size: -
cdr3_aa: CASSLSETGGRETQYF
cdr3_nt: TGTGCCAGCAGCTTGTCCGAGACAGGGGGCAGGGAGACCCAGTACTTC

j_call: TRBJ1-6
v_call: TRBV11-3
d_call: -
clone_size: once
cdr3_aa: CASSLVGIGSPLHF
cdr3_nt: TGTGCCAGCAGCTTAGTGGGCATAGGTTCACCCCTCCACTTT

j_call: TRBJ2-1
v_call: TRBV7-9
d_call: TRBD2
clone_size: -
cdr3_aa: CASSLGAGTDEQFF
cdr3_nt: TGTGCCAGCAGCTTAGGAGCGGGAACGGATGAGCAGTTCTTC

j_call: TRBJ2-5
v_call: TRBV6-1
d_call: TRBD2
clone_size: -
cdr3_aa: CASSERVAGGLEETQYF
cdr3_nt: TGTGCCAGCAGTGAAAGAGTAGCGGGAGGGCTTGAAGAGACCCAGTACTTC

j_call: TRBJ2-3
v_call: TRBV7-9
d_call: TRBD2
clone_size: -
cdr3_aa: CASSHSGGGIDTQYF
cdr3_nt: TGTGCCAGCAGTCATAGCGGGGGGGGGATAGATACGCAGTATTTT

j_call: TRBJ2-7
v_call: TRBV19
d_call: -
clone_size: once
cdr3_aa: CASSIDGSYEQYF
cdr3_nt: TGTGCCAGTAGTATAGATGGTAGCTACGAGCAGTACTTC

j_call: TRBJ1-1
v_call: TRBV6-5
d_call: -
clone_size: -
cdr3_aa: CASSYVSGGPNTEAFF
cdr3_nt: TGTGCCAGCAGTTATGTCTCGGGGGGCCCTAACACTGAAGCTTTCTTT

j_call: TRBJ2-1
v_call: TRBV7-9
d_call: TRBD2
clone_size: -
cdr3_aa: CASSRGENNEQFF
cdr3_nt: TGTGCCAGCAGCCGGGGGGAAAACAATGAGCAGTTCTTC

j_call: TRBJ2-7
v_call: TRBV4-2
d_call: TRBD1
clone_size: -
cdr3_aa: CASSPTGGDYEQYF
cdr3_nt: TGTGCCAGCAGCCCGACAGGGGGAGACTACGAGCAGTACTTC

j_call: TRBJ2-2
v_call: TRBV5-4
d_call: TRBD1
clone_size: -
cdr3_aa: CASRQTGKGTGELFF
cdr3_nt: TGTGCCAGCAGGCAGACAGGGAAAGGCACCGGGGAGCTGTTTTTT

j_call: TRBJ1-5
v_call: TRBV7-2
d_call: TRBD1
clone_size: -
cdr3_aa: CASSQGQGGNQPQHF
cdr3_nt: TGTGCCAGCAGCCAGGGACAGGGGGGCAATCAGCCCCAGCATTTT

j_call: TRBJ2-2
v_call: TRBV7-6
d_call: TRBD2
clone_size: -
cdr3_aa: CASSSPVGLADTGELFF
cdr3_nt: TGTGCCAGCAGCTCTCCGGTGGGTCTAGCGGACACCGGGGAGCTGTTTTTT

j_call: TRBJ2-7
v_call: TRBV28
d_call: TRBD1
clone_size: -
cdr3_aa: CASSSDRGRPGEQYF
cdr3_nt: TGTGCCAGCAGTTCAGACAGGGGGCGGCCCGGCGAGCAGTACTTC

j_call: TRBJ1-5
v_call: TRBV13
d_call: -
clone_size: once
cdr3_aa: CASSLGAGNQPQHF
cdr3_nt: TGTGCCAGCAGCTTGGGGGCGGGCAATCAGCCCCAGCATTTT

j_call: TRBJ2-5
v_call: TRBV11-2
d_call: -
clone_size: -
cdr3_aa: CASTRVGETQYF
cdr3_nt: TGTGCCAGCACCCGGGTCGGAGAGACCCAGTACTTC